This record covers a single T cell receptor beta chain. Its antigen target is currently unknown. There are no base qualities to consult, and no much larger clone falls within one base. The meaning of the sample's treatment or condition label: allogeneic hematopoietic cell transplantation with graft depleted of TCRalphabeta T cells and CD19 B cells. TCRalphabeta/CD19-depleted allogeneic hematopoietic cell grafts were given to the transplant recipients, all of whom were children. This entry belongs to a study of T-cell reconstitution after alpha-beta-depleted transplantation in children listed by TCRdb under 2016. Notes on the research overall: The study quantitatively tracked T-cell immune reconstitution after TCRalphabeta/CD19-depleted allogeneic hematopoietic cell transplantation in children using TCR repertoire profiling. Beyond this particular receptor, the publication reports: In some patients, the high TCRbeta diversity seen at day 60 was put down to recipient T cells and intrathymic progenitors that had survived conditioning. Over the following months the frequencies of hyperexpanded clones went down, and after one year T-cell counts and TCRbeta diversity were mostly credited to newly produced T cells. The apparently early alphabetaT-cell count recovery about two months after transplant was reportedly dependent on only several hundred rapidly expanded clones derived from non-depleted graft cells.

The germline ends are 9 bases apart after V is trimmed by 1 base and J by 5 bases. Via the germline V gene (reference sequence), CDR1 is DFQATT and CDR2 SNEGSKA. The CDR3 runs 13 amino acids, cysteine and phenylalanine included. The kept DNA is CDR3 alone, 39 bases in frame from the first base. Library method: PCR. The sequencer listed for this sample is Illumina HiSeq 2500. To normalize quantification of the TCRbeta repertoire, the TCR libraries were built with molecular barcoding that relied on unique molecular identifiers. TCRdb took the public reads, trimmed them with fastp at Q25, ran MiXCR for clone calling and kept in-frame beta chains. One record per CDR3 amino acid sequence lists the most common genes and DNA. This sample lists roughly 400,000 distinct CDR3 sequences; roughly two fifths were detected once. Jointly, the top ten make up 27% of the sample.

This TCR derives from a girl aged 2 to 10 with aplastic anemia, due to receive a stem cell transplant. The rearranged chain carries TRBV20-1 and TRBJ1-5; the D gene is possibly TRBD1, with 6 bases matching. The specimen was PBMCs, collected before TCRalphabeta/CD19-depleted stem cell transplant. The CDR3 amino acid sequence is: CSARARGDQPQHF. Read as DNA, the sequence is TGCAGTGCTAGAGCCAGGGGTGATCAGCCCCAGCATTTT.